This T cell receptor (beta chain) is drawn from a study of human T cells and chemical hapten exposure. The sample holds a few counts of this clonotype. From germline, CDR1 is SQVTM and CDR2 ANQGSEA. The CDR3 is 17 amino acids. J gave up 2 bases and V 6 bases, and 11 bases lay outside the gene matches. Time point of the sample: patch test 1, 2 weeks after DPC sensitization. The treatment denotes: therapeutic diphenylcyclopropenone sensitization with weekly scalp DPC. TCRdb re-derived calls from the RACE reads in MiXCR, one entry per CDR3 protein. The table lists about 360,000 distinct CDR3 sequences, approximately 5% of them singletons.

Material: whole blood, obtained in connection with sensitization to the hapten diphenylcyclopropenone (DPC). The TCR comes from a woman in her fifties or sixties with alopecia areata. Some clones in this sample may be carry-over from other donors' samples. The chain uses TRBV29-1 and TRBJ2-3, with 13 bases that match TRBD2. CDR3 amino acids: CSVLGLAGAKVTDTQYF. For the CDR3, the DNA is TGCAGCGTCCTAGGACTAGCGGGAGCTAAAGTCACAGATACGCAGTATTTT.